This entry lists 7 T cell receptor beta chains sequenced from one sample in a study of OX40 agonist ivuxolimab in advanced cancers. Produced via immunoSEQ multiplex PCR; TCRdb's table is partial and in-frame only. The table lists some 130,000 clones, about nine tenths of them singletons, with 0.95% to 1.4% in the top ten. The source was CD4+ or CD8+ T cells sorted from blood, collected in a trial of the OX40 agonist ivuxolimab. These receptors all come from an adult with an advanced solid tumor such as melanoma, head and neck, liver or kidney cancer.

The chain uses TRBV7-9 and TRBJ2-1; D is possibly TRBD2 (6 bases). Germline CDR1 and CDR2: SEHNR and FQNEAQ (reference sequence). The CDR3 contains 13 residues. The V end lost 1 base, the J end lost 8 bases, and 9 bases lay between the germline ends. The CDR3 spells CASSLVPGDEQFF. Here the CDR3 DNA reads TGTGCCAGCAGCTTAGTCCCGGGGGATGAGCAGTTCTTC.

The chain joins TRBV19 to TRBJ2-7; D perhaps matches TRBD2 (6 bases). V was pared by 0 bases and J by 7 bases, with 16 bases between. This CDR3 spans 15 amino acids. Germline V gene data show CDR1 as LNHDA and CDR2 as SQIVND (reference sequence). The CDR3 DNA is TGTGCCAGTAGTATAGATGAGGCGGGGCGCCGTGAGCAGTACTTC. Translated, it gives CASSIDEAGRREQYF.

The gene calls are TRBV18 and TRBJ2-5; D might be TRBD2 (6 bases). There are 15 residues in the CDR3. Trimming cost V 6 bases and J 4 bases, with 18 bases left between them. CDR1 is KGHSH, CDR2 LQKENI, per germline. The CDR3 loop reads CASSPLAGGGETQYF. The DNA for the CDR3 is TGTGCCAGCTCCCCGTTAGCCGGGGGAGGAGAGACCCAGTACTTC.

The chain recombines TRBV7-6 with TRBJ2-7; TRBD1 matches 8 bases. Trimming cost V 3 bases and J 5 bases; bases outside gene matches: 12. The CDR3 is 16 residues long. CDR1 is SGHVS, CDR2 FNYEAQ, per germline. DNA of the CDR3: TGTGCCAGCAGCTTTGGGAGGACAGGACAGGGCAACGAGCAGTACTTC. This codes for CASSFGRTGQGNEQYF.

CDR3 DNA: TGTGCCAGCAGCTTGGCCGGAAGTAACGGGGAGCTGTTTTTT. This encodes CASSLAGSNGELFF. The V and J genes are TRBV5-6 and TRBJ2-2; D gene ambiguous. The CDR3 covers 14 residues. Trimming cost V 0 bases and J 7 bases, with 10 bases left between them. Germline CDR1 and CDR2: SGHDT and YYEEEE.

The genes are TRBV5-4 and TRBJ2-7; TRBD2 aligns across 7 bases. With 7 bases clipped from V and 5 bases from J, the junction kept 9 bases outside the gene matches. Germline values: CDR1 SGHNT, CDR2 YYREEE (reference sequence). The CDR3 spans 13 residues. The CDR3 region is CASSSGTTDEQYF. The CDR3 nucleotides are TGTGCCAGCTCCTCCGGGACTACAGACGAGCAGTACTTC.

The chain couples TRBV5-1 to TRBJ2-2; D gene uncertain. Germline V gene sequence: CDR1 SGHRS, CDR2 YFSETQ. The length of the CDR3 is 14 residues. Trimming removed 0 bases from V and 4 bases from J, with 7 bases in between. This CDR3 reads CASSLGTPTGELFF. The CDR3 DNA sequence: TGCGCCAGCAGCTTGGGGACCCCCACCGGGGAGCTGTTTTTT.